This T cell receptor (beta chain) originates from a study of OX40 agonist ivuxolimab in advanced cancers. With V trimmed by 1 base and J by 5 bases, 9 bases remained unmatched. CDR1 is SGHVS, CDR2 FNYEAQ, per germline. The CDR3 is 17 amino acids. Clones were sequenced by immunoSEQ multiplex PCR, and TCRdb holds only the in-frame ones, with some missing. The table shows 60,000 or so clones, with around 93% occurring only once. This specimen consisted of CD4+ or CD8+ T cells sorted from blood, obtained in a trial of the OX40 agonist ivuxolimab. The gene calls are TRBV7-6 and TRBJ2-3; 10 bases match TRBD2. This clonotype was obtained from an adult with an advanced solid tumor such as melanoma, head and neck, liver or kidney cancer. As DNA, the CDR3 is TGTGCCAGCAGCTTAGAGAAGCTAGCGGGAGACGGAGATACGCAGTATTTT. Protein: CASSLEKLAGDGDTQYF.